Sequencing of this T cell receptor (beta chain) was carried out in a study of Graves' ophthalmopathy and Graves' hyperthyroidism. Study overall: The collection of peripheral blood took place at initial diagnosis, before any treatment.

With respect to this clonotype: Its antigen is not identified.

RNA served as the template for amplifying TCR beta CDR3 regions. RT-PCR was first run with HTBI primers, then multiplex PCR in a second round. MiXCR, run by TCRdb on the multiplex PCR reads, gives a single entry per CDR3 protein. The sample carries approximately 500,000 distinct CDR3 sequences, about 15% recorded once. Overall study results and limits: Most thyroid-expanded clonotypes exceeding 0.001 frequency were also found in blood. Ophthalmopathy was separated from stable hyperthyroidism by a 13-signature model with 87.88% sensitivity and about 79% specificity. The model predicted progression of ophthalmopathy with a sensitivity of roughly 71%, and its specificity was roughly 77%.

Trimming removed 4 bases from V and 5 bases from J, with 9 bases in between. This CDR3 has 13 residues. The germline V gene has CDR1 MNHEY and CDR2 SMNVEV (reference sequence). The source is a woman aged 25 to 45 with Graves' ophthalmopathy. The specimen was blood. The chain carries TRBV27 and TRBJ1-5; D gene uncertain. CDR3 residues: CASSSRQHQPQHF. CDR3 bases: TGTGCCAGCAGTTCTCGCCAGCATCAGCCCCAGCATTTT.